One sample yielded the 8 T cell receptor beta chains listed below, sequenced in a study of long-term antiretroviral therapy in people with HIV. Survey level was the resolution at which the v3.0 immunoSEQ assay ran. TCRdb's copy holds only in-frame clones and misses some; the assay was immunoSEQ multiplex PCR. The data hold around 21,000 clones, with roughly 85% observed a single time. This specimen was unsorted PBMCs, taken at the start of antiretroviral therapy. All receptors come from a man aged 50 to 59 with HIV.

The J gene is TRBJ2-1, the V gene TRBV5-6; TRBD2 is a possible D gene (5 bases). The V gene lost 1 base and the J gene lost 0 bases, with 5 bases spanning the gap. The V gene's germline CDR1 is SGHDT and CDR2 YYEEEE. The CDR3 is 14 residues long. The CDR3 loop reads CASSLTSSYNEQFF. The CDR3 DNA is TGTGCCAGCAGCTTGACTAGCTCCTACAATGAGCAGTTCTTC.

The rearrangement joins TRBV28 to TRBJ1-1; possibly TRBD1 for D (6 bases). The CDR3 has 14 residues. Trimming pared 4 bases from V and 0 bases from J, leaving 9 bases between. Germline CDR1 reads MDHEN; CDR2 reads SYDVKM. CDR3 DNA sequence: TGTGCCAGCAGTTCAACAGGGATGAACACTGAAGCTTTCTTT. Translated, it gives CASSSTGMNTEAFF.

V is TRBV6-5 and J is TRBJ2-7; TRBD2 is a possible D gene (5 bases). The CDR3 runs to 11 residues. Looked up from germline, CDR1 is MNHEY and CDR2 is SVGAGI. Trimming removed 7 bases at V and 6 bases at J, with 10 bases between. The CDR3 DNA is TGTGCCAGCACCGAGGGTAGCGAGCAGTACTTC. Protein product: CASTEGSEQYF.

The rearrangement uses TRBV13 and TRBJ2-2; no reliable D call. This CDR3 region has 14 residues. The germline V gene encodes CDR1 PRHDT and CDR2 FYEKMQ (reference sequence). V was clipped by 5 bases and J by 1 base, with 8 bases between them. The CDR3 nucleotides read TGTGCCAGCAGCACTGGACGGAACACCGGGGAGCTGTTTTTT. This sequence encodes CASSTGRNTGELFF.

V is TRBV27 and J is TRBJ2-2; D gene ambiguous. V was cut by 3 bases and J by 9 bases, with 8 bases left in between. Germline V gives CDR1 MNHEY, CDR2 SMNVEV (reference sequence). The CDR3 has 12 residues. CDR3 amino acids: CASSFNIRELFF. The CDR3 DNA reads as TGTGCCAGCAGTTTTAATATCCGGGAGCTGTTTTTT.

The chain employs TRBV9 and TRBJ1-3, with a tentative D call TRBD1 (6 bases). The germline V gene encodes CDR1 SGDLS and CDR2 YYNGEE. V lost 4 bases to trimming and J lost 6 bases, with 17 bases between them. The CDR3 spans 15 residues. CDR3 in DNA: TGTGCCAGCAGCCCGGGCCGGGACATGCCAAACACCATATATTTT. Translating gives CASSPGRDMPNTIYF.

The genes are TRBV7-2 and TRBJ2-7; 8 bases align to TRBD1. This CDR3 comprises 14 residues. The germline CDR1 and CDR2 sequences are SGHTA and FQGNSA. The V and J ends lost 1 base and 6 bases, in that order; junction bases with no gene match: 5. Written as DNA, the CDR3 is TGTGCCAGCAGCTTAGGCAGGGGGCGCAGCGAGCAGTACTTC. Translating gives CASSLGRGRSEQYF.

The chain carries TRBV6-1 and TRBJ1-5; D remains ambiguous. The V end lost 4 bases, the J end lost 0 bases, and 13 bases lay between the germline ends. The V gene's germline CDR1 is MNHNS and CDR2 SASEGT. The CDR3 spans 16 residues. The DNA for the CDR3 is TGTGCCAGCAGTGTATCGGCAGGACTTAGCAATCAGCCCCAGCATTTT. This encodes CASSVSAGLSNQPQHF.